These 25 T cell receptor beta chains originate from one sample sequenced in a study of cytotoxic CD8 clonotypes in ibrutinib-treated CLL. Clones were read by immunoSEQ multiplex PCR, and TCRdb kept only the in-frame ones, dropping some. The data contain about 68,000 clones, about nine tenths of them singletons. Source: PBMCs, taken after 12 months of ibrutinib treatment. The receptors come from a human donor with chronic lymphocytic leukemia.

The DNA for the CDR3 is TGTGCCAGCAGTTCAGGGGGCGGAACTAATGAAAAACTGTTTTTT. Translating gives CASSSGGGTNEKLFF. The chain joins TRBV28 to TRBJ1-4; 8 nucleotides align to TRBD1. Germline V CDR1 and CDR2: MDHEN, SYDVKM. The CDR3 has 15 residues. J lost 1 base, V lost 4 bases, and 2 bases had no gene match. Drawing the rest from reference TRBV28 and TRBJ1-4, the complete variable domain is DVKVTQSSRYLVKRTGEKVFLECVQDMDHENMFWYRQDPGLGLRLIYFSYDVKMKEKGDIPEGYSVSREKKERFSLILESASTNQTSMYLCASSSGGGTNEKLFFGSGTQLSVL.

This chain connects TRBV14 to TRBJ2-7, with D maybe TRBD1 (5 bases). CDR1 and CDR2 (germline): SGHDN, FVKESK. The V end was cut by 3 bases, the J end by 4 bases, with 10 bases between. The CDR3 extends over 13 amino acids. CDR3 bases: TGTGCCAGCAGCCATTGGACATCATACGAGCAGTACTTC. This gives the protein CASSHWTSYEQYF.

The CDR3 DNA reads TGTGCCAGCAGCTTAGCGGCGGTCCGGGACAGCAAAGAGACCCAGTACTTC. Protein: CASSLAAVRDSKETQYF. The chain recombines TRBV7-9 with TRBJ2-5; 7 nucleotides match TRBD1. Trimming removed 0 bases from V and 3 bases from J; junction bases left unmatched: 10. In germline, CDR1 is SEHNR, CDR2 FQNEAQ (reference sequence). The length of the CDR3 is 17 residues.

The chain carries TRBV6-6 and TRBJ2-7; 8 positions agree with TRBD1. The CDR3 runs to 13 residues. V trimming: 2 bases; J trimming: 4 bases; junction bases outside the gene matches: 1. Germline assignment: CDR1 MNHNY and CDR2 SVGAGI (reference sequence). The CDR3 is CASSYRQGYEQYF. The CDR3 nucleotides read TGTGCCAGCAGTTACCGACAGGGGTACGAGCAGTACTTC.

This chain connects TRBV28 to TRBJ2-7; 8 positions agree with TRBD2. Germline lookup yields CDR1 MDHEN and CDR2 SYDVKM. CDR3 length: 15 amino acids. The J segment lost 3 bases and the V segment lost 3 bases, leaving 7 bases of the junction unmatched. The chain's CDR3 is CASSLLSSGYYEQYF. The CDR3 DNA follows: TGTGCCAGCAGTTTGCTGTCTAGCGGGTACTACGAGCAGTACTTC.

The chain carries TRBV6-1 and TRBJ2-7, with TRBD1 matching over 10 bases. The CDR3 contains 15 residues. V gave up 5 bases and J gave up 3 bases; unmatched junction bases: 7. The germline CDR1 and CDR2 sequences are MNHNS and SASEGT. CDR3 bases: TGTGCCAGCAGTATGGGACAGGGGAGGATCTACGAGCAGTACTTC. It translates to CASSMGQGRIYEQYF.

The chain combines TRBV27 with TRBJ1-5; 12 positions match TRBD1. Germline trimming cut 1 base from V and 2 bases from J; bases unmatched to any gene: 9. The germline V gene encodes CDR1 MNHEY and CDR2 SMNVEV (reference sequence). The CDR3 is 19 residues long. The CDR3 is CASSLWGDRGHLGNQPQHF. CDR3 in DNA: TGTGCCAGCAGTTTATGGGGGGACAGGGGGCATCTGGGCAATCAGCCCCAGCATTTT.

The J gene is TRBJ1-3, the V gene TRBV28, with D unresolved. Between the trimmed V and J ends, which lost 2 bases and 0 bases, there was a span of 11 bases. This CDR3 contains 16 residues. In germline, CDR1 is MDHEN, CDR2 SYDVKM. The CDR3 bases are TGTGCCAGCAGTTTAGCACTCCTTAACTCTGGAAACACCATATATTTT. This gives the protein CASSLALLNSGNTIYF. Using reference TRBV28 and TRBJ1-3 for the parts outside the CDR3, the full variable domain is DVKVTQSSRYLVKRTGEKVFLECVQDMDHENMFWYRQDPGLGLRLIYFSYDVKMKEKGDIPEGYSVSREKKERFSLILESASTNQTSMYLCASSLALLNSGNTIYFGEGSWLTVV.

This sequence joins TRBV19 and TRBJ2-5, with D possibly matching TRBD2 (7 bases). This CDR3 has 13 residues. The V and J ends lost 10 bases and 9 bases respectively, with 21 bases between them. Germline CDR1 LNHDA, CDR2 SQIVND (reference sequence). CDR3: CATGGRNKRPQYF. Here the CDR3 DNA reads TGTGCCACCGGGGGGCGTAATAAGAGACCCCAGTACTTC.

The chain has TRBV19 and TRBJ1-2; TRBD1 agrees at 10 bases. The CDR3 runs to 14 residues. Germline CDR1 and CDR2: LNHDA and SQIVND (reference sequence). Trimming at V came to 5 bases and at J to 5 bases, leaving 5 bases not matched to a gene. The CDR3 DNA sequence: TGTGCCAGTAGTTCGAGGGGACAGGGGTATGGCTACACCTTC. Its protein is CASSSRGQGYGYTF.

The V call is TRBV7-9, the J call TRBJ1-2; D is perhaps TRBD1 (5 bases). The V gene lost 0 bases and the J gene lost 8 bases, with 16 bases spanning the gap. CDR1 and CDR2 (germline): SEHNR, FQNEAQ (reference sequence). The CDR3 loop spans 15 amino acids. In DNA form, the CDR3 reads TGTGCCAGCAGCTTAGCGAACGGGGGAGTAGCCGGCTACACCTTC. Protein: CASSLANGGVAGYTF. The entire variable domain, with the rest obtained from reference TRBV7-9 and TRBJ1-2, is as follows: DTGVSQNPRHKITKRGQNVTFRCDPISEHNRLYWYRQTLGQGPEFLTYFQNEAQLEKSRLLSDRFSAERPKGSFSTLEIQRTEQGDSAMYLCASSLANGGVAGYTFGSGTRLTVV.

The chain combines TRBV27 with TRBJ2-3; D is unresolved. The germline V and J ends were trimmed by 4 bases and 2 bases, with 10 bases remaining between them. The CDR3 has 14 residues. Germline CDR1 reads MNHEY; CDR2 reads SMNVEV (reference sequence). The CDR3 sequence: CASSSRHTTDTQYF. CDR3 DNA: TGTGCCAGCAGTTCCCGACATACCACAGATACGCAGTATTTT.

The CDR3 loop reads CASSPGTGGGFALARPEAFF. DNA of the CDR3: TGTGCCAGTAGTCCCGGGACAGGGGGCGGATTCGCGTTGGCCCGGCCTGAAGCTTTCTTT. The V gene is TRBV19, the J gene TRBJ1-1, with 12 bases identical to TRBD1. V shed 5 bases, J shed 6 bases, and the junction held 22 bases outside the gene matches. Per germline, CDR1 LNHDA and CDR2 SQIVND (reference sequence). The CDR3 runs to 20 residues.

This chain connects TRBV6-5 to TRBJ1-4, with D tentatively TRBD1 (6 bases). Trimming removed 7 bases at V and 2 bases at J, with 11 bases between. Per the germline V gene, CDR1 is MNHEY and CDR2 is SVGAGI. This CDR3 region has 14 residues. CDR3 nucleotides: TGTGCCAGCAAGGGGGTTTGGACTAATGAAAAACTGTTTTTT. It specifies CASKGVWTNEKLFF.

The chain carries TRBV6-1 and TRBJ1-4; 11 positions agree with TRBD1. The CDR3 has 15 amino acids. With 4 bases clipped from V and 7 bases from J, the junction kept 5 bases outside the gene matches. Germline V gene lookup returns CDR1 MNHNS and CDR2 SASEGT. The CDR3 DNA reads TGTGCCAGCAGTGGAAGTGGGACAGGGGGTGAAAAACTGTTTTTT. This sequence encodes CASSGSGTGGEKLFF.

In this sample, this clone turned up a few times. The chain carries TRBV7-6 and TRBJ1-2; a weak D match, TRBD1 (5 bases). The CDR3 spans 12 residues. V was pared by 4 bases and J by 10 bases, with 13 bases between. Germline V CDR1 and CDR2: SGHVS, FNYEAQ. Here the CDR3 reads CASSSSGGSYTF. In DNA form, the CDR3 reads TGTGCCAGCAGCTCGTCCGGGGGTTCCTACACCTTC.

The sample holds one count of this clone. The V gene is TRBV7-9, the J gene TRBJ2-7; no reliable D call. The V gene lost 2 bases and the J gene lost 4 bases, with 6 bases spanning the gap. CDR1 is SEHNR, CDR2 FQNEAQ, per germline (reference sequence). The CDR3 loop spans 12 amino acids. The CDR3 coding sequence is TGTGCCAGCAGCTTAAAAGGGTACGAGCAGTACTTC. It codes for CASSLKGYEQYF.

About this clone itself: A far more abundant clone sits one base away, making this likely a read error. This sequence joins TRBV1 and TRBJ2-7; whether TRBD2, the table's D call, matches the DNA was not checked. TRBV1 counts as a pseudogene. The CDR3 covers 15 residues. The CDR3 DNA follows: TGCACCAGCAGCCAAGACCCTAGCGGGAGCTACGAGCAGTACTTC. Translation gives CTSSQDPSGSYEQYF.

V and J are TRBV5-1 and TRBJ2-5; the match to TRBD1 covers 10 bases. Germline trimming cut 4 bases from V and 5 bases from J; bases unmatched to any gene: 11. The CDR3 is 16 amino acids. Germline-derived CDR1 and CDR2 are SGHRS and YFSETQ. The CDR3 nucleotides are TGCGCCAGCAGCCTTGGAGGACAGGGGGGTAAGGAGACCCAGTACTTC. Translation gives CASSLGGQGGKETQYF.

The rearrangement joins TRBV7-8 to TRBJ1-1; D is unclear. Trimming cost V 1 base and J 1 base, with 10 bases left between them. The CDR3 loop spans 15 amino acids. The V gene's germline CDR1 is SGHVS and CDR2 FQNEAQ. The chain's CDR3 is CASSLVFDGNTEAFF. CDR3 sequence (DNA): TGTGCCAGCAGCTTAGTATTCGATGGGAACACTGAAGCTTTCTTT.

The rearrangement links TRBV7-9 to TRBJ2-5; 7 bases are a match to TRBD2. Trimming took 6 bases from V and 4 from J; bases not matched to a gene: 8. Germline CDR1 is SEHNR and CDR2 is FQNEAQ (reference sequence). The CDR3 is 14 residues long. The CDR3 protein is CASRPRSGGETQYF. In DNA form, the CDR3 reads TGTGCCAGCAGGCCTCGATCGGGGGGAGAGACCCAGTACTTC.

The J gene is TRBJ1-5, the V gene TRBV7-2; D uncertain. V lost 2 bases and J lost 3, with 8 bases in between. CDR1 and CDR2 (germline): SGHTA, FQGNSA. The CDR3 totals 14 residues. The CDR3 DNA sequence: TGTGCCAGCAGCTTATCGCCCCACAATCAGCCCCAGCATTTT. This gives the protein CASSLSPHNQPQHF.

This sequence joins TRBV11-2 and TRBJ1-1; D remains ambiguous. Trimming stripped 1 base from V and 3 bases from J, with 9 bases between. The CDR3 has 14 residues. The V gene's germline CDR1 is SGHAT and CDR2 FQNNGV. The CDR3 protein is CASSLGTGDTEAFF. Written as DNA, the CDR3 is TGTGCCAGCAGCTTAGGGACGGGAGACACTGAAGCTTTCTTT. Full variable domain (missing parts from reference TRBV11-2 and TRBJ1-1): EAGVAQSPRYKIIEKRQSVAFWCNPISGHATLYWYQQILGQGPKLLIQFQNNGVVDDSQLPKDRFSAERLKGVDSTLKIQPAKLEDSAVYLCASSLGTGDTEAFFGQGTRLTVV.

The chain has TRBV6-1 and TRBJ2-2; TRBD2 agrees at 9 bases. The germline gives CDR1 MNHNS, CDR2 SASEGT. Unmatched junction bases numbered 5, after V lost 3 bases and J lost 3 bases. The CDR3 has 16 amino acids. The CDR3 is CASSDLEREDTGELFF. The DNA of the CDR3 is TGTGCCAGCAGTGATTTGGAGCGGGAGGACACCGGGGAGCTGTTTTTT.

CDR3 amino acids: CAWMTSLGDTEAFF. CDR3 nucleotide sequence: TGTGCCTGGATGACGTCCCTGGGGGACACTGAAGCTTTCTTT. This chain uses TRBV30 with TRBJ1-1, with a weak D call TRBD1 (5 bases). CDR1 is GTSNPN and CDR2 is SVGIG in the germline V gene (reference sequence). The CDR3 consists of 14 residues. Deletions cut 4 bases from V and 3 bases from J, with 15 bases between. The complete variable domain, with remaining parts taken from reference TRBV30 and TRBJ1-1, reads SQTIHQWPATLVQPVGSPLSLECTVEGTSNPNLYWYRQAAGRGLQLLFYSVGIGQISSEVPQNLSASRPQDRQFILSSKKLLLSDSGFYLCAWMTSLGDTEAFFGQGTRLTVV.